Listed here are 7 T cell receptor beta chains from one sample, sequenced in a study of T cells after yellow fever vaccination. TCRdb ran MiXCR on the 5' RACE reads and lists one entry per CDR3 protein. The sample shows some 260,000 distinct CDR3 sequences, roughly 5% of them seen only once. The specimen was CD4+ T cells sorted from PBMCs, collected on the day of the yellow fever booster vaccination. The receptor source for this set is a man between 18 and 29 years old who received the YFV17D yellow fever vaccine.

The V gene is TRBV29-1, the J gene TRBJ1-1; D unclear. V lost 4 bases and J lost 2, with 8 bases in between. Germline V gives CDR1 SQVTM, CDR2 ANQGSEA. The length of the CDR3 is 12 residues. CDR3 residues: CSVGWRNTEAFF. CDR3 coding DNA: TGCAGCGTTGGGTGGAGAAACACTGAAGCTTTCTTT.

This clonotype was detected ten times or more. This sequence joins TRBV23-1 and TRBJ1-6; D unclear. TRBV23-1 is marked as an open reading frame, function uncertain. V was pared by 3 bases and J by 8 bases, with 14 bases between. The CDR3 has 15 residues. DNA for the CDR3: TGCGCCAGCAGTCATGCCGGGGTCGGATATTCACCCCTCCACTTT. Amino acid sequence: CASSHAGVGYSPLHF.

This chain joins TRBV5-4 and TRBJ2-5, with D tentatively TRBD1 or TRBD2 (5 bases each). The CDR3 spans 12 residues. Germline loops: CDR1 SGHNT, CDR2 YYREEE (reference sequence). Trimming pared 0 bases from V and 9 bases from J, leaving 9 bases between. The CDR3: CASSLAMGAQYF. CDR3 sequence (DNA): TGTGCCAGCAGCTTGGCCATGGGGGCCCAGTACTTC.

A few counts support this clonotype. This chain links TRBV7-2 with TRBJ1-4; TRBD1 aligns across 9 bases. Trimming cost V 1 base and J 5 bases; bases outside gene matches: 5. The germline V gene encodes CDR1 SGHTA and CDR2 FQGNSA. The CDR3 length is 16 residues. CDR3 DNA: TGTGCCAGCAGCTTAGTTTGGGGGACAGGGAATGAAAAACTGTTTTTT. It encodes CASSLVWGTGNEKLFF. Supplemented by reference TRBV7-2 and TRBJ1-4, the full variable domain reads GAGVSQSPSNKVTEKGKDVELRCDPISGHTALYWYRQSLGQGLEFLIYFQGNSAPDKSGLPSDRFSAERTGGSVSTLTIQRTQQEDSAVYLCASSLVWGTGNEKLFFGSGTQLSVL.

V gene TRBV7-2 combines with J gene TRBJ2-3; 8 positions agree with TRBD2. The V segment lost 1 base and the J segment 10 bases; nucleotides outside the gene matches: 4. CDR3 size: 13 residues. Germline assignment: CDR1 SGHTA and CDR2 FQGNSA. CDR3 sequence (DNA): TGTGCCAGCAGCTTAGACTGGCGGGGGGCGCAGTATTTT. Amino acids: CASSLDWRGAQYF.

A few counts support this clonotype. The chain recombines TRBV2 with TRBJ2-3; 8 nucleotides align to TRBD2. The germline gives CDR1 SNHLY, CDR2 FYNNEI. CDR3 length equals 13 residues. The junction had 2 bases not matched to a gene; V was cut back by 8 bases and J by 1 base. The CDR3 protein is CASAAGGTDTQYF. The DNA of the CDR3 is TGTGCCAGCGCAGCGGGGGGCACAGATACGCAGTATTTT.

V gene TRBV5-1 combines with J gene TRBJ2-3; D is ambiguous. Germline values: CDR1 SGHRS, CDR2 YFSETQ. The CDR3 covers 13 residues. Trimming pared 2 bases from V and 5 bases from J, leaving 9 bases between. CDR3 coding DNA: TGCGCCAGCAGCTTACCGGCGCTAGATACGCAGTATTTT. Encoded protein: CASSLPALDTQYF.